The source of this TCR beta chain is a study of blood T cell repertoires in COVID-19. The overall study: PBMCs, B-cell-depleted T cells, or T cells provided the cDNA or gDNA that made up the material.

V was clipped by 5 bases and J by 4 bases; unmatched bases: 4. Per germline, CDR1 SGHVS and CDR2 FNYEAQ. The CDR3 loop spans 15 amino acids. Participants' reported clinical history set cohort assignment. This clone showed up just a few times. Here immunoSEQ multiplex PCR was the method, and the copy in TCRdb shows in-frame clones only, minus some. This table holds about 200,000 clones, 65% to 90% found once. The sequence was obtained from a man aged 35-49 years who had recovered from COVID-19. Sequencing was performed on PBMCs or T cells enriched from blood (not recorded which). The rearrangement links TRBV7-6 to TRBJ2-3, with TRBD2 identical over 12 bases. In DNA form, the CDR3 reads TGTGCCAGCAGCCAGACTAGCGGGAGATCAGATACGCAGTATTTT. Amino acid sequence: CASSQTSGRSDTQYF.